The TCR beta chain described here comes from a study of cytomegalovirus exposure and HLA in healthy donors. This clone was counted a single time. PCR was performed using 60 Vbeta and 13 Jbeta primers. The method was immunoSEQ multiplex PCR; TCRdb's version includes in-frame clones alone and lacks a portion of them. The sample lists tens of thousands of clones, about 89% occurring once. Everyone who donated was a healthy bone marrow donor. Germline V gene sequence: CDR1 SNHLY, CDR2 FYNNEI. V gave up 8 bases and J gave up 4 bases; unmatched junction bases: 11. CDR3 size: 16 residues. This sequence originates from a man aged 30 to 39 in good health and CMV-seropositive. The gene calls are TRBV2 and TRBJ2-1; 10 bases match TRBD2. Sequenced input: PBMCs. CDR3 bases: TGTGCCAGCGGATTTAGCGGGAGGTCCGTTTACAATGAGCAGTTCTTC. Translated, it gives CASGFSGRSVYNEQFF. The entire variable domain, with the rest obtained from reference TRBV2 and TRBJ2-1, is as follows: EPEVTQTPSHQVTQMGQEVILRCVPISNHLYFYWYRQILGQKVEFLVSFYNNEISEKSEIFDDQFSVERPDGSNFTLKIRSTKLEDSAMYFCASGFSGRSVYNEQFFGPGTRLTVL.